The 19 T cell receptor beta chains given below trace back to one sample, sequenced in a study of T cell responses to AZD1222 COVID-19 vaccine. Sequenced by immunoSEQ multiplex PCR; TCRdb stores in-frame clones only, minus some. The top ten hold roughly 7.4% of the sample, which has about 120,000 clones, roughly 87% seen once. This specimen consisted of peripheral blood, obtained on day 0 of AZD1222 vaccination. The receptors derive from an adult in good health.

The V and J genes are TRBV7-8 and TRBJ2-3, with D maybe TRBD2 (6 bases). The germline CDR1 and CDR2 sequences are SGHVS and FQNEAQ. Deletions cut 8 bases from V and 4 bases from J, with 10 bases between. The CDR3 sequence is 12 residues long. In DNA form, the CDR3 reads TGTGCCAGCGGGACTTTTTCAGATACGCAGTATTTT. This codes for CASGTFSDTQYF.

The chain employs TRBV11-1 and TRBJ2-5; tentatively, D is TRBD1 (6 bases). The CDR3 covers 15 residues. V lost 5 bases and J lost 2, with 15 bases in between. The V gene's germline CDR1 is SGHAT and CDR2 FQDESV (reference sequence). The CDR3 DNA is TGTGCCAGCAGCCTAACCTGGGACATTCAAGAGACCCAGTACTTC. Encoded protein: CASSLTWDIQETQYF. Drawing the rest from reference TRBV11-1 and TRBJ2-5, the complete variable domain is EAEVAQSPRYKITEKSQAVAFWCDPISGHATLYWYRQILGQGPELLVQFQDESVVDDSQLPKDRFSAERLKGVDSTLKIQPAELGDSAMYLCASSLTWDIQETQYFGPGTRLLVL.

This clone occurred a few times. CDR3 amino acids: CANREITEAFF. The CDR3 DNA is TGTGCCAACCGAGAAATCACTGAAGCTTTCTTT. This rearrangement joins TRBV24-1 to TRBJ1-1; D gene unclear. The germline CDR1 and CDR2 sequences are KGHDR and SFDVKD. The CDR3 sequence is 11 residues long. Trimming took off 11 bases at V and 4 bases at J, with 10 bases between the two ends.

This clone has only one observation. The gene calls are TRBV7-2 and TRBJ1-5, with 9 positions matching TRBD1. J gave up 4 bases and V 3 bases, and 4 bases lay outside the gene matches. The CDR3 spans 15 residues. Germline assignment: CDR1 SGHTA and CDR2 FQGNSA. The CDR3 DNA reads TGTGCCAGCAGCTTGGGACAGGGTCGGAATCAGCCCCAGCATTTT. Amino acids: CASSLGQGRNQPQHF.

V gene TRBV7-7 combines with J gene TRBJ2-5; 7 bases match TRBD2. V shed 3 bases, J shed 2 bases, and the junction held 6 bases outside the gene matches. The CDR3 is 15 amino acids. Germline V CDR1 and CDR2: SSHAT, FNYEAQ (reference sequence). The CDR3 DNA is TGTGCCAGCAGCTTGGAGGGACTAAAACAAGAGACCCAGTACTTC. It encodes CASSLEGLKQETQYF.

This clone has a handful of counts. The chain has TRBV28 and TRBJ1-2, with unresolved D. The V gene lost 4 bases and the J gene lost 0 bases, with 12 bases spanning the gap. The CDR3 is 15 amino acids. Germline V gene data show CDR1 as MDHEN and CDR2 as SYDVKM. The CDR3 bases are TGTGCCAGCAGTTCCCACGGAATGTCTAACTATGGCTACACCTTC. Protein: CASSSHGMSNYGYTF.

The chain employs TRBV18 and TRBJ2-1, with 10 bases matching TRBD2. The length of the CDR3 is 16 residues. Losses at the gene ends were 3 bases for V and 1 base for J; bases not matched to a gene: 3. Germline lookup yields CDR1 KGHSH and CDR2 LQKENI. In DNA, the CDR3 is TGTGCCAGCTCACCTACTAGCGGGGTTTCCTACAATGAGCAGTTCTTC. Protein product: CASSPTSGVSYNEQFF.

The chain combines TRBV7-2 with TRBJ2-7; D is ambiguous. CDR3 size: 13 residues. Germline V lookup: CDR1 SGHTA, CDR2 FQGNSA. V dropped 3 bases and J dropped 6 bases, with 12 bases sitting between them. The CDR3 loop reads CASSFELTGEQYF. The CDR3, as DNA: TGTGCCAGCAGCTTTGAACTTACGGGCGAGCAGTACTTC.

J is TRBJ1-1 and V is TRBV30; no firm D call. Germline CDR1 and CDR2: GTSNPN and SVGIG (reference sequence). V shed 7 bases and J shed 1 base, with 10 bases lying between them. There are 12 residues in the CDR3. The CDR3 here is CAFSSGNTEAFF. In DNA form, the CDR3 reads TGTGCCTTCTCCTCAGGGAACACTGAAGCTTTCTTT. Combining the CDR3 with reference TRBV30 and TRBJ1-1 gives the whole variable domain SQTIHQWPATLVQPVGSPLSLECTVEGTSNPNLYWYRQAAGRGLQLLFYSVGIGQISSEVPQNLSASRPQDRQFILSSKKLLLSDSGFYLCAFSSGNTEAFFGQGTRLTVV.

The chain is built from TRBV6-2 or TRBV6-3 and TRBJ2-7, with 8 bases fitting TRBD2. With 6 bases clipped from V and 4 bases from J, the junction kept 17 bases outside the gene matches. Germline assignment: CDR1 MNHEY and CDR2 SVGEGT. The CDR3 has 17 amino acids. The CDR3 spells CASSPLEGSGSRYEQYF. CDR3 coding DNA: TGTGCCAGCAGCCCTCTTGAGGGCAGCGGGAGTCGGTACGAGCAGTACTTC.

This sequence joins TRBV7-9 and TRBJ1-1; D remains ambiguous. CDR1 is SEHNR, CDR2 FQNEAQ, per germline (reference sequence). This CDR3 is 15 amino acids long. Trimming stripped 2 bases from V and 2 bases from J, with 12 bases between. The CDR3 DNA sequence: TGTGCCAGCAGCTTATCGGGCAGTAGAAACACTGAAGCTTTCTTT. Translating gives CASSLSGSRNTEAFF.

The gene calls are TRBV19 and TRBJ2-1, with unresolved D. Per germline, CDR1 LNHDA and CDR2 SQIVND (reference sequence). CDR3 length: 14 amino acids. The V gene lost 4 bases and the J gene lost 0 bases, with 7 bases spanning the gap. CDR3: CASSTKSSYNEQFF. CDR3 nucleotide sequence: TGTGCCAGTAGTACTAAGAGCTCCTACAATGAGCAGTTCTTC.

The V gene is TRBV19, the J gene TRBJ2-7; 9 nucleotides line up with TRBD1. Germline CDR1 and CDR2: LNHDA and SQIVND (reference sequence). The ends lost 3 bases at V and 4 bases at J; junction bases unmatched: 7. The CDR3 is 15 amino acids. CDR3 coding DNA: TGTGCCAGTAGTATGTCGACAGGGGGTCTTTACGAGCAGTACTTC. Translation: CASSMSTGGLYEQYF.

Details on this clone: Other nucleotide sequences from this sample produce the same CDR3. The chain uses TRBV28 and TRBJ1-5, with D unresolved. Germline CDR1 MDHEN, CDR2 SYDVKM. CDR3 length: 12 residues. V gave up 5 bases and J gave up 4 bases, with 6 bases separating them. The CDR3: CASSSLNQPQHF. The CDR3 nucleotides read TGTGCCAGCAGTAGCCTTAATCAGCCCCAGCATTTT.

The chain recombines TRBV9 with TRBJ2-1, with 10 bases lining up with TRBD1. The junction had 1 base not matched to a gene; V was cut back by 2 bases and J by 5 bases. Germline CDR1 SGDLS, CDR2 YYNGEE. The CDR3 spans 14 residues. The CDR3 is CASSVGTGDNEQFF. The CDR3 DNA follows: TGTGCCAGCAGCGTGGGGACAGGGGACAATGAGCAGTTCTTC.

V is TRBV7-3 and J is TRBJ1-1; no clear D. CDR3 size: 15 residues. Germline V CDR1 and CDR2: SGHTA, FQGTGA. V was shortened by 5 bases and J by 0 bases, with 13 bases between the two germline ends. The CDR3 DNA reads TGTGCCAGCAGCATCGGATCAACCGTGAACACTGAAGCTTTCTTT. Its translation is CASSIGSTVNTEAFF.

This clone was seen once. V and J are TRBV24-1 and TRBJ2-2, with TRBD2 identical over 13 bases. The CDR3 loop spans 19 amino acids. Unmatched junction bases numbered 8, after V lost 4 bases and J lost 1 base. The germline V gene has CDR1 KGHDR and CDR2 SFDVKD. CDR3 amino acids: CATSDPGLAGALNTGELFF. DNA for the CDR3: TGTGCCACCAGTGACCCCGGACTAGCGGGAGCCCTGAACACCGGGGAGCTGTTTTTT.

The chain combines TRBV24-1 with TRBJ2-3; D call uncertain. CDR3 length: 14 amino acids. Germline loops: CDR1 KGHDR, CDR2 SFDVKD. With 4 bases removed from V and 5 bases from J, the gap between germline ends came to 12 bases. Here the CDR3 reads CATSDLGYGDTQYF. The CDR3, as DNA: TGTGCCACCAGTGACCTTGGATATGGAGATACGCAGTATTTT.

V and J are TRBV6-4 and TRBJ2-7; the match to TRBD2 covers 9 bases. V was pared by 2 bases and J by 6 bases, with 2 bases of the junction left unmatched. Germline V gene sequence: CDR1 MRHNA, CDR2 SNTAGT. This CDR3 has 13 residues. The chain's CDR3 is CASSDGSGSEQYF. CDR3 sequence (DNA): TGTGCCAGCAGTGACGGTAGCGGGAGCGAGCAGTACTTC.